The TCR beta chain under discussion was sequenced for a study of molecular identifiers for immune sequencing clone quantification (dated by TCRdb to 2017 to 2018). About the investigation overall: For a replicate experiment, the RNA from either approximately 20,000 or 100,000 naive CD8 T cells was divided into five aliquots, and four of those aliquots went on to sequencing. The study was a methods study using CD8 T cells to benchmark molecular-identifier clustering-based TCR repertoire sequencing (MIDCIRS) and TCR RNA copy counting. Summary of the overall study and its limitations: Highly expanded clone sizes could be underestimated because identical TCR molecules may share a barcode. About 2.9 recovered TCR RNA copies per cell were obtained by modeling, versus about 9 by digital PCR, implying a capture efficiency of 25% to 30%. The naive libraries included spiked-in Jurkat TCR RNA (more than nine copies' worth), and this Jurkat TCR RNA is not part of the donor repertoire. In CMV-specific effector cells, clones with more than 20 RNA copies accounted for over 99% of molecules, whereas in naive cells such clones accounted for under 1%. When barcode sub-clustering was left out, chimeric consensus sequences inflated TCR diversity, with chimeras reaching as high as 47%. Spiked-in Jurkat TCR RNA equivalent to a single cell was reported to be detectable even among 750,000 to 1,000,000 naive CD8 T cells.

For this clonotype: There is no known antigen for this receptor. Nothing much larger sits one base from this clone, and base qualities are not available.

The library was generated by PCR. These reads were obtained on a NextSeq 500. Preparation of bulk TCR libraries followed a previously described approach, with the TCR primers listed in Table S5. The Qiagen AllPrep DNA/RNA kit was used to purify total RNA. Before analysis, reads from multiple sequencing runs of the same library were pooled. The original methods were these. Only reads with exact TCR constant sequence were kept, trimmed to 150 nt, and grouped by their 12-nt molecular barcodes. Within each barcode group, reads were sub-clustered at a 15% Levenshtein threshold, and quality-weighted consensus sequences were built per RNA molecule. Non-functional sequences were removed, as were lower-count sequences one edit away from another. Barcode sub-clusters with fewer than 20% of the maximum read count were removed, based on fitting two negative binomial distributions. TCRdb took the public reads, trimmed them with fastp at Q25, ran MiXCR for clone calling and kept in-frame beta chains. When rows share a CDR3 protein, they turn into one entry using the most common DNA and genes. V and J calls and clone size were set by TCRdb, not the authors. The sample data list 85,000 to 130,000 distinct CDR3 sequences, and 36% of these were observed just once. Around 4.2% of the sample rests with the top ten.

The CDR3, from cysteine to phenylalanine, totals 15 residues. Of the read, only the CDR3 DNA is kept; its 45 bases are in frame from base 1. As encoded in the germline V gene, CDR1 is MNHEY while CDR2 is SVGAGI. V ends up 6 bases short and J 6 bases short, with an unmatched junction base count of 8. Naive CD8 T cell libraries were made from approximately 20,000 to 1,000,000 sorted cells using 10%, 30% or 50% of purified RNA. On a BD FACSAria II, naive CD8 T cells were FACS-sorted as CD8+CD4-CCR7+CD45RA+ and collected into RLT Plus buffer. To test detection sensitivity, Jurkat RNA equal to some 11 TCR copies was added to samples of roughly 19,000-1,100,000 naive CD8 T cells. CD8 T cells were enriched with RosetteSep CD8+ T Cell Enrichment Cocktail and Ficoll-Paque, followed by ACK red cell lysis.

The sample comprised naive CD8+ T cells from blood, with Jurkat cell RNA spiked in. What the cell subset or site label conveys for this sample: FACS-sorted CD8+CD4-CCR7+CD45RA+ naive T cells. The receptor was derived from a human donor in good health. Some libraries in this study had Jurkat cell RNA spiked in. Here the chain combines TRBV6-5 and TRBJ2-2; TRBD1 agrees with 9 junctional bases. In nucleotides, the sequence is TGTGCCAGCAGCCAGGGGACAGGGTCCGCCGGGGAGCTGTTTTTT. The encoded protein is CASSQGTGSAGELFF.